This T cell receptor (beta chain) is drawn from a study of identifying expanded T cells in peripheral blood (dated by TCRdb to about 2019). Study-wide context: Four technical replicates, made by sequencing separate aliquots from the same pool of genomic DNA, were compared pairwise.

Trimming leaves V shorter by 5 bases and J shorter by 7 bases, with the junction holding 8 bases beyond the gene matches. From the cysteine through the phenylalanine, the CDR3 covers 15 amino acids. The CDR3 DNA has 45 bases and is translated from base 1. The germline V gene sets CDR1 to MDHEN and CDR2 to SYDVKM. During the collection period, no immune events, such as infections, were documented for the healthy donors. Time-dependent variance in a beta-binomial model of T-cell clone differential abundance was calibrated using healthy-donor blood repertoires as a training cohort. The training cohort was composed of roughly 10 healthy donors, 3 female and 7 male. On average the donors were around 39 years old, and their ages spanned roughly 25 to 70 years. Whole blood from each healthy donor was obtained from a commercial supplier and was collected at three time points about 15 days apart. Genomic DNA was extracted from unsorted whole blood for immunosequencing.

TCRbeta CDR3 regions were profiled by bias-controlled multiplex PCR amplification of genomic DNA with the immunoSEQ Assay. Per the source publication's procedure: To quantify the absolute abundance of each unique TCRbeta CDR3 region, the sequences were collapsed and filtered. Differential abundance was assessed using a binomial (Fisher-equivalent) model and a beta-binomial model in which time-dependent variance fitted from healthy donors was added. Clones with fewer than 5 combined templates were excluded, and clones with Benjamini-Hochberg FDR below 0.01 were called differentially abundant. Using the form v = (b*log(k)+a)^2, the beta-binomial variance was modeled as a function of the total template count across the two samples. The table comes from immuneACCESS by way of TCRdb, which keeps in-frame sequences with V and J called. Part of the clones is missing from these tables; in studies checked, under half for an unresolved V gene and the rest for unknown reasons. The D gene and trimming were derived from the DNA, and the V and J assignments and clone size from that table. The table for this sample lists about 78,000 clones; 84% of them were counted only once. The top ten constitute approximately 18% of the sample.

A few counts support this clone. Its antigen specificity is not known. Qualities for individual bases were not recorded, and no much larger clone is one base off. The paper's findings and limits, for the study overall: In all healthy donors, the variance in clone template counts between samples taken 2 to 3 weeks apart rose significantly as total template count increased. It was expected by the authors that biological variance in healthy repertoires might increase further over much longer intervals, such as months to years. The binomial model flagged approximately 1.1 differentially abundant clones between technical replicates but about 16 over around 2 weeks and under 25 over roughly 4 weeks. Both the number of clones called differentially abundant and the false-positive rate were significantly reduced by the beta-binomial model across all healthy-donor time intervals.

The sequenced sample consisted of blood. The chain uses TRBV28 and TRBJ2-7; 13 of the junction bases match TRBD2. This clonotype originated in a person aged 18 to 70 in good health. The CDR3 protein: CASSHGTSGKREQYF. The sequenced DNA is TGTGCCAGCAGTCACGGGACTAGCGGGAAGCGAGAGCAGTACTTC.